This T cell receptor beta chain was identified in a study of identical twins. Findings and caveats of the study: Memory repertoires lacked the insertion deficit that abundant cord blood beta clonotypes showed.

Healthy Caucasians provided all donations. About this clonotype itself: Its antigen is currently unknown.

The CDR3 runs 14 residues. V lost 6 bases, J lost 5 bases, and 6 bases stayed unmatched. Looked up from germline, CDR1 is MNHEY and CDR2 is SMNVEV (reference sequence). Each CDR3 protein gets one entry after TCRdb re-called the 5' RACE reads with MiXCR. This sample yields about 720,000 distinct CDR3 sequences, of which over 8.5% are seen a single time; 0.75% to 1% belongs to the top ten. The data were also submitted as part of a second study, on yellow fever vaccine responses in identical twins.

The sequence was collected from a woman between 18 and 30 years old in good health. The sample was PBMCs. J is TRBJ2-5 and V is TRBV27, with 10 bases identical to TRBD2. CDR3 loop: CASRVGLARETQYF. The DNA of the CDR3 is TGTGCCAGCAGGGTGGGACTAGCGCGGGAGACCCAGTACTTC.